This T cell receptor (beta chain) was documented in a study of blood T cell repertoires in COVID-19. Study context: The origin of the acute and convalescent COVID-19 samples was the United States, Italy and Spain.

V lost 8 bases and J lost 8, with 19 bases in between. The CDR3 consists of 14 residues. Germline V gene sequence: CDR1 MDHEN, CDR2 SYDVKM. Authors' methods: Estimation of nucleated cell counts relied on the amplification of reference gene primers. Profiled with immunoSEQ multiplex PCR; TCRdb holds only in-frame clones, not every one. Clonal size and the V and J genes are those of that table, whereas D and trimming came from the DNA. The repertoire has about 98,000 clones, about 80% of them found once; the top ten carry approximately 24%. The chain couples TRBV28 to TRBJ2-1, with D hard to call. The TCR comes from a man in his 70s with acute or convalescent COVID-19. The sequenced sample consisted of peripheral blood. CDR3 sequence reads: CASYSLDGRDEQFF. Here the CDR3 DNA reads TGTGCCAGCTACAGTCTGGATGGTAGAGATGAGCAGTTCTTC.